The present TCR beta chain was sequenced within a study of cytomegalovirus exposure and HLA in healthy donors. Study-wide findings and caveats: In most subjects, TCR beta sequences reportedly gave accurate predictions of HLA-A and HLA-B alleles. A later analysis linked a missense DCLRE1C variant to TCR beta V- and J-gene trimming. Near-uniform donor sequencing depth was presumed by presence/absence analyses. The authors later found TCR association rates varying by HLA locus, with DRB1 most and HLA-C fewest.

Per germline, CDR1 MDHEN and CDR2 SYDVKM. The germline V and J ends were trimmed by 7 bases and 8 bases, with 14 bases remaining between them. The CDR3 consists of 13 residues. As regards this clone: Its target is not known.

Both 60 Vbeta primers and 13 Jbeta primers went into the PCR. Method: immunoSEQ multiplex PCR; TCRdb's copy keeps in-frame clones and lacks some. The profile shows under 200,000 clones, 80% to 90% of them singletons. This TCR was recovered from a woman aged 18-29 years in good health and CMV-seronegative. V and J are TRBV28 and TRBJ1-4, with D tentatively TRBD1 (6 bases). Sequenced: PBMCs. The CDR3 DNA is TGTGCCAGCAAGGGGGGGCGCTTAGAAAAACTGTTTTTT. Its protein is CASKGGRLEKLFF.